A single T cell receptor beta chain is shown here with its context. This specimen belongs to a study of T cell changes during pregnancy in multiple sclerosis. TCRdb keeps only in-frame clones here, not all; method: immunoSEQ multiplex PCR. This sample yields 100,000 to 130,000 clones, of which roughly 92% are seen a single time; roughly 0.82% belongs to the top ten. V lost 1 base, J lost 1 base, and 11 bases lay in between. The CDR3 is made up of 15 amino acids. Germline V lookup: CDR1 MGHRA, CDR2 YSYEKL. The sample was peripheral blood, taken in the third trimester of pregnancy. V is TRBV4-1 and J is TRBJ2-7, with a tentative D call TRBD2 (6 bases). The TCR was taken from a female donor in good health, enrolled as a control in a pregnancy study. CDR3 nucleotide sequence: TGCGCCAGCAGCCAAGTCTCGGAGGGATCCTACGAGCAGTACTTC. Residues: CASSQVSEGSYEQYF.